The subject of this entry is one T cell receptor beta chain. As yet, its antigen is unknown. The CDR3 covers 12 residues. CDR1 is GTSNPN and CDR2 is SVGIG in the germline V gene (reference sequence). Trimming left V 3 bases short and J 8 bases short, with 10 bases between. Data came from immunoSEQ multiplex PCR; TCRdb stores just in-frame clones and leaves some out. The sample has roughly 130,000 clones, 89% seen once. This sample was taken from a study of cytomegalovirus exposure and HLA in healthy donors. Study as a whole: The approximately 120 validation repertoires used the same platform as the approximately 700 first-cohort repertoires, a later analysis reported.

Regarding the study as a whole: Many donors shared some public TCRs, even though most TCR sequences were rare. A classifier reportedly called cytomegalovirus status with high sensitivity and specificity. Researchers counted around 160 TCR beta chains as cytomegalovirus-associated.

The rearrangement uses TRBV30 and TRBJ1-4; D possibly corresponds to TRBD1 (6 bases). The clonotype was recovered from a woman under 30 in good health and CMV-seropositive. Sequenced sample: PBMCs. CDR3 DNA: TGTGCCTGGAGGGCACAGGGCGAAAAACTGTTTTTT. Protein sequence: CAWRAQGEKLFF. The complete variable domain, with remaining parts taken from reference TRBV30 and TRBJ1-4, reads SQTIHQWPATLVQPVGSPLSLECTVEGTSNPNLYWYRQAAGRGLQLLFYSVGIGQISSEVPQNLSASRPQDRQFILSSKKLLLSDSGFYLCAWRAQGEKLFFGSGTQLSVL.